This is a list of T cell receptor beta chains from one sample in a study of T cell responses to AZD1222 COVID-19 vaccine. The assay was immunoSEQ multiplex PCR, and TCRdb's table has in-frame clones only and misses some. The sample comprises more than 100,000 clones, about 90% of which are singletons, and about 14% rests with the top ten. Sequences were derived from peripheral blood, sampled on day 0 of AZD1222 vaccination. Source of these receptors: an adult in good health. The CDR3 runs from the conserved cysteine through the conserved F or W. A D gene is named only where the DNA matches it firmly. Expanded clones get a size class; other rows say once, few or many, or leave the size out.

NA	NA	TRBV13	TRBJ1-1	13	TGTGCCAGCAGCTTTCCGGCGAACACTGAAGCTTTCTTT	CASSFPANTEAFF
NA	TRBD1	TRBV19	TRBJ2-7	16	TGTGCCAGTAGGTTGACAGGGGGGCTTAGCTCCTACGAGCAGTACTTC	CASRLTGGLSSYEQYF
NA	NA	TRBV29-1	TRBJ2-2	14	TGCAGCGTTGACACCTCCTTGGGTACCGGGGAGCTGTTTTTT	CSVDTSLGTGELFF
NA	NA	TRBV19	TRBJ1-4	15	TGTGCCACCCAAAGGTATTGGGGAACTAATGAAAAACTGTTTTTT	CATQRYWGTNEKLFF
NA	NA	TRBV4-1	TRBJ2-1	13	TGCGCCAGCAGCCAAGCCCGAAATAATGAGCAGTTCTTC	CASSQARNNEQFF
medium-sized	NA	TRBV2	TRBJ1-1	13	TGTGCCAGCAGAATTAGTATGGGCACTGAAGCTTTCTTT	CASRISMGTEAFF
NA	TRBD1	TRBV7-9	TRBJ1-6	14	TGTGCCAGCAGCGGAGACAGGGTGGGTTCACCCCTCCACTTT	CASSGDRVGSPLHF
NA	NA	TRBV28	TRBJ1-1	14	TGTGCCAGCAGGGGAGGACAGCTGAACACTGAAGCTTTCTTT	CASRGGQLNTEAFF
NA	TRBD1	TRBV5-1	TRBJ1-1	17	TGCGCCAGCAGCTTGGGGGACAGGGTCTTTGCGGACACTGAAGCTTTCTTT	CASSLGDRVFADTEAFF
NA	TRBD2	TRBV3-1/TRBV3-2	TRBJ2-7	16	TGTGCCAGCAGCCAAGGTACTAGCGGGAGTCACTACGAGCAGTACTTC	CASSQGTSGSHYEQYF
NA	TRBD1	TRBV23-1	TRBJ2-1	20	TGCGCCAGCAGTCAATCGGAGGCAGGGGGTATTCGGAGCTCCTACAATGAGCAGTTCTTC	CASSQSEAGGIRSSYNEQFF
NA	TRBD2	TRBV19	TRBJ2-7	16	TGTGCCAGTAGTATAGGAGAACTAGCGGGAGATCTCGAGCAGTACTTC	CASSIGELAGDLEQYF
NA	NA	TRBV5-4	TRBJ2-5	13	TGTGCCAGCGGTTCTGCAGCCCAGGAGACCCAGTACTTC	CASGSAAQETQYF
NA	TRBD1	TRBV6-2/TRBV6-3	TRBJ1-4	19	TGTGCCAGCAGTTATCTGGTTGGATTACAGGGGGCGACTAATGAAAAACTGTTTTTT	CASSYLVGLQGATNEKLFF
NA	NA	TRBV19	TRBJ1-2	16	TGTGCCAGTACCTCGATTTTGGACGGTCCATCCTATGGCTACACCTTC	CASTSILDGPSYGYTF
NA	NA	TRBV7-9	TRBJ1-6	14	TGTGCCAGCAGCCCGTCCGGGGGGGATTCACCCCTCCACTTT	CASSPSGGDSPLHF
NA	TRBD1	TRBV7-2	TRBJ1-2	14	TGTGCCAGCAGCTTTACGACAGGGTCCAGTGGCTACACCTTC	CASSFTTGSSGYTF
NA	NA	TRBV28	TRBJ1-1	13	TGTGCCAGCAGCCTCTTGGGGAGGGTTGGTGCTTTCTTT	CASSLLGRVGAFF
once	NA	TRBV19	TRBJ1-2	14	TGTGCCAGTAGTATGGGGGGAATAGGGTATGGCTACACCTTC	CASSMGGIGYGYTF
NA	NA	TRBV28	TRBJ1-2	12	TGTGCCAGCAGCCTGACAGCATATGGCTACACCTTC	CASSLTAYGYTF
NA	NA	TRBV29-1	TRBJ2-1	12	TGCAGCGCGGTGTCCTCCTACAATGAGCAGTTCTTC	CSAVSSYNEQFF
once	TRBD2	TRBV4-3	TRBJ2-3	16	TGCGCCAGCAGCCAAGGGCTAGCGGGGGGATCAGATACGCAGTATTTT	CASSQGLAGGSDTQYF
NA	NA	TRBV6-2/TRBV6-3	TRBJ2-7	13	TGTGCCAGCAGTACCGCACCCCAGGGCGAGCAGTACTTC	CASSTAPQGEQYF
NA	NA	TRBV6-5	TRBJ2-2	13	TGTGCCAGCAGAAACAAGAACACCGGGGAGCTGTTTTTT	CASRNKNTGELFF
NA	TRBD1	TRBV9	TRBJ1-2	16	TGTGCCAGCAGCGAGGCGGGACAGGGGGCGGCGAAAGGCTACACCTTC	CASSEAGQGAAKGYTF
NA	NA	TRBV28	TRBJ2-1	14	TGTGCCAGCAGTTTATTGGGGGAGTACAATGAGCAGTTCTTC	CASSLLGEYNEQFF
NA	NA	TRBV27	TRBJ1-6	14	TGTGCCAGCAGTTGGGGGGGTCGTAATTCACCCCTCCACTTT	CASSWGGRNSPLHF
NA	TRBD2	TRBV6-5	TRBJ2-7	15	TGTGCCAGCAGTTACTCTAGCGGGAGATCCTACGAGCAGTACTTC	CASSYSSGRSYEQYF
once	NA	TRBV12-5	TRBJ2-1	18	TGTGCTAGTGGTTTGGTACTGACCGGGGCTAGCTCCTACAATGAGCAGTTCTTC	CASGLVLTGASSYNEQFF
NA	TRBD1	TRBV5-4	TRBJ1-4	14	TGTGCCAGCAGCTTTGACAGGGGAGTGGAAAAACTGTTTTTT	CASSFDRGVEKLFF
NA	NA	TRBV18	TRBJ1-4	13	TGTGCCAGCTCACCACGTCCCGCCGAAAAACTGTTTTTT	CASSPRPAEKLFF
NA	TRBD2	TRBV30	TRBJ2-5	12	TGTGCCTGGAGGCTAGCGGGAGAGACCCAGTACTTC	CAWRLAGETQYF
NA	NA	TRBV27	TRBJ2-1	14	TGTGCCAGCTGGGGCTCCGAGACTGGATGGGAGCAGTTCTTC	CASWGSETGWEQFF
NA	TRBD1	TRBV11-3	TRBJ2-2	17	TGTGCCAGCAGCTTTACAGGGGGCACAGAATACACCGGGGAGCTGTTTTTT	CASSFTGGTEYTGELFF
NA	NA	TRBV11-2	TRBJ1-2	12	TGTGCCAGCAGCATGGCCCGGGGAGGCTACACCTTC	CASSMARGGYTF
NA	TRBD1	TRBV30	TRBJ1-2	13	TGTGCCTGGAGCCTTGGACAGGACTATGGCTACACCTTC	CAWSLGQDYGYTF
NA	NA	TRBV7-9	TRBJ1-1	15	TGTGCCAGCCACGACATCGTGGGCGCCTGGACTGAAGCTTTCTTT	CASHDIVGAWTEAFF
NA	NA	TRBV19	TRBJ2-4	15	TGTGCCAGTAGTGACCAACACGAGGTTTGGGACATTCAGTACTTC	CASSDQHEVWDIQYF
once	NA	TRBV10-1	TRBJ2-7	14	TGCGCCAGCAGCGCCGGCGACGACACCTACGAGCAGTACTTC	CASSAGDDTYEQYF